This T cell receptor (beta chain) originates from a study of blood T cells in healthy people across ages. Of note for this clonotype: Its antigen is not identified.

Study-level results: It was held that diversity estimates obtained from one million T cells represented underestimates.

This CDR3 comprises 18 residues. Germline assignment: CDR1 LGHDT and CDR2 YNNKEL (reference sequence). V shed 1 base and J shed 4 bases, with 22 bases lying between them. Sample-barcoded 5' priming and a J-beta primer mix drove a second PCR of roughly 6 to 12 cycles. Every sample gave at least 2.5 million paired-end reads containing CDR3. In TCRdb, the 5' RACE reads were re-called with MiXCR into one record per CDR3 protein. This table has over 600,000 distinct CDR3 sequences, more than 55% appearing once. This sequence was found in a man between 35 and 55 years old in good health. This rearrangement joins TRBV3-1 to TRBJ1-1; D ambiguous. Sample: blood. The CDR3 spells CASSQVLGVRVPPTEAFF. In DNA, the CDR3 is TGTGCCAGCAGCCAAGTTCTTGGTGTGAGGGTTCCTCCCACTGAAGCTTTCTTT.